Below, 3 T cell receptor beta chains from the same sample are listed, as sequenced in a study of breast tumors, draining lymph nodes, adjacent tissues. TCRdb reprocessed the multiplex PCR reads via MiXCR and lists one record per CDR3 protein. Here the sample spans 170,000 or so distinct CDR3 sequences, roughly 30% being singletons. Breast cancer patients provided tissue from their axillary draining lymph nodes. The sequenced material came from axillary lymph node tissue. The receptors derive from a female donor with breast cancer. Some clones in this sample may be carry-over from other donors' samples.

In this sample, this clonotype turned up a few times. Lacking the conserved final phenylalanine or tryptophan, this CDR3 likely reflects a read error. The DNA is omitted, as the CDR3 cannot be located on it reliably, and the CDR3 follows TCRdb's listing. CDR3 sequence reads: CTSSPWGVKNTGELMS. The gene calls are TRBV3-1 and TRBJ2-2; the D call TRBD2 from the table was never checked on the DNA. From its first to its last residue, the CDR3 has 16 amino acids. Looked up from germline, CDR1 is LGHDT and CDR2 is YNNKEL (reference sequence).

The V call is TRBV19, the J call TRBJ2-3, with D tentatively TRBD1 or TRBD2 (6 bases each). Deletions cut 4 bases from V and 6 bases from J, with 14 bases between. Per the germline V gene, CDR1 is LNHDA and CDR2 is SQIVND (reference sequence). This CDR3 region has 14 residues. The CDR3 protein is CASSRVGGLDTQYF. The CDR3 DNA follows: TGTGCCAGTAGTAGGGTGGGGGGCTTGGATACGCAGTATTTT.

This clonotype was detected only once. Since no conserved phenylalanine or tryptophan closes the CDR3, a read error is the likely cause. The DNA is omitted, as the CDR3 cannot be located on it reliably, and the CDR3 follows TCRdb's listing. The CDR3 here is CASSRSTS. The chain recombines TRBV7-3 with TRBJ2-6. Both ends counted, the CDR3 spans 8 residues. CDR1 and CDR2 (germline): SGHTA, FQGTGA.